This is a list of T cell receptor beta chains from one sample in a study of blood T cell repertoires in COVID-19. Generated by immunoSEQ multiplex PCR, the TCRdb table keeps only in-frame clones and is missing some. The table lists 150,000 to 250,000 clones, 80% to 85% of them singletons. The specimen was PBMCs or T cells enriched from blood (not recorded which). These receptors came from a man aged 40-50 years who had recovered from COVID-19. Both conserved end residues are part of each CDR3. The D gene is left open where the match is weak. Rows may omit the clone size; those that give it use once, few, many or a size class.

CDR3nt,CDR3aa,v_gene,abundance,j_gene,d_gene
TGCAGCGTTGAATCTTGGGGGACAGGGGTGAATGGCTACACCTTC,CSVESWGTGVNGYTF,TRBV29-1,.,TRBJ1-2,TRBD1
TGCGCCAGCAGCTTGCGGACAGGGGCTAACTATGGCTACACCTTC,CASSLRTGANYGYTF,TRBV5-1,.,TRBJ1-2,TRBD1
TGCGCCACCACGCCCGCGAGCTCCACAGATACGCAGTATTTT,CATTPASSTDTQYF,TRBV5-1,.,TRBJ2-3,.
TGTGCCAGCAGCCAGGGTAGCGGGGGGGGATCCGAGACCCAGTACTTC,CASSQGSGGGSETQYF,TRBV4-2,medium-sized,TRBJ2-5,TRBD2
TGCAGCGTTGAATGGGACAGGGGATTCTACACCTTC,CSVEWDRGFYTF,TRBV29-1,.,TRBJ1-2,TRBD1
TGTGCCAGCAGTGACCGAGGGTTAAGGGAGACCCAGTACTTC,CASSDRGLRETQYF,TRBV6-1,once,TRBJ2-5,.
TGTGCCAGCAGCCTTACCGGGACAGACTCCTACGAGCAGTACTTC,CASSLTGTDSYEQYF,TRBV6-5,.,TRBJ2-7,TRBD1
TGTGCCAGCAGCTTCGGGGGGGAGCAGTTCTTC,CASSFGGEQFF,TRBV7-9,.,TRBJ2-1,TRBD2
TGTGCCAGCAGAGGGGCCCGGGTGGAGGCTTTCTTT,CASRGARVEAFF,TRBV28,.,TRBJ1-1,.
TGTGCCAGCAGCTCACCACAGGGTTACACTGAAGCTTTCTTT,CASSSPQGYTEAFF,TRBV7-2,.,TRBJ1-1,.
TGCGCCAGCAGCTTGGAGGGGAGCAATCAGCCCCAGCATTTT,CASSLEGSNQPQHF,TRBV5-1,.,TRBJ1-5,.
TGTGCCAGCAGGGAGGGTGGTATAGCTGGAAACACCATATATTTT,CASREGGIAGNTIYF,TRBV2,.,TRBJ1-3,.
TGTGCCAGCAGTTGGGACTGGAGCTCCTATAATTCACCCCTCCACTTT,CASSWDWSSYNSPLHF,TRBV6-5,.,TRBJ1-6,.
TGTGCCAGCTCACAGGGACAGGGGCGGAACACTGAAGCTTTCTTT,CASSQGQGRNTEAFF,TRBV18,.,TRBJ1-1,TRBD1
TGTGCCAGCAGCAACAGCTATGGCTACACCTTC,CASSNSYGYTF,TRBV21-1,.,TRBJ1-2,.
TGTGCCAGCAGCTTAGGACTAGCCGGCGATGAGCAGTTCTTC,CASSLGLAGDEQFF,TRBV7-9,.,TRBJ2-1,TRBD2
TGTGCCAGCAGGGAGCAGGGGTCTACCTACGAGCAGTACTTC,CASREQGSTYEQYF,TRBV13,few,TRBJ2-7,.
TGTGCCAGCTCGGGGAATACGCAGTATTTT,CASSGNTQYF,TRBV12-3/TRBV12-4,.,TRBJ2-3,.
TGTGCCATCAGGGGGGACAGTAGCAATCAGCCCCAGCATTTT,CAIRGDSSNQPQHF,TRBV10-3,.,TRBJ1-5,TRBD1
TGTGCCAGCAGTCCTCGGACAGGGCGAAGGGATGAGCAGTTCTTC,CASSPRTGRRDEQFF,TRBV28,.,TRBJ2-1,TRBD1
TGTGCCAGCAGTAAGACAGACTCTGGAAACACCATATATTTT,CASSKTDSGNTIYF,TRBV6-5,.,TRBJ1-3,.
TGTGCCAGCAGCCAGGGACAGGGGTATAACACTGAAGCTTTCTTT,CASSQGQGYNTEAFF,TRBV7-9,.,TRBJ1-1,TRBD1
TGTGCCAGCAGCCAAGTAAGAGGCAGGGTAGGCGAGCAGTACTTC,CASSQVRGRVGEQYF,TRBV14,.,TRBJ2-7,.
TGCGCCAGCAGCCAAGATCAGGGGGCCAGCCTGGGAGCGTCCGGCTACACCTTC,CASSQDQGASLGASGYTF,TRBV4-3,few,TRBJ1-2,TRBD1
TGTGCCAGCAGCCAAAGCGCCAGTTTCCACGAGCAGTACTTC,CASSQSASFHEQYF,TRBV14,.,TRBJ2-7,.
TGCGCCAGCAGCTTCACACAGGTCAAAGAGACCCAGTACTTC,CASSFTQVKETQYF,TRBV5-1,.,TRBJ2-5,.
TGTGCCAGCAGCCCAGGACAGGAGGGGGGATATGGCTACACCTTC,CASSPGQEGGYGYTF,TRBV5-5,.,TRBJ1-2,TRBD1
TGTGCCAGCGCCGACAATGTATTCTCTGGAAACACCATATATTTT,CASADNVFSGNTIYF,TRBV6-5,.,TRBJ1-3,.
TGTGCCAGCAGCTGGTATACGCTGTCGGGAGTCGGCTACACCTTC,CASSWYTLSGVGYTF,TRBV5-4,.,TRBJ1-2,.
TGTGCCAGCTCAATAATAGGAGGGGAGGTCGAAGCTTTCTTT,CASSIIGGEVEAFF,TRBV18,few,TRBJ1-1,.
TGCGCCAGCAGCTTAGGACAAGCGAATGGTTGGGACGAGCAGTACTTC,CASSLGQANGWDEQYF,TRBV5-1,.,TRBJ2-7,.
TGTGCCACCAGCAGAGATATGGGCTACGGCAGCTCCTACGAGCAGTACTTC,CATSRDMGYGSSYEQYF,TRBV15,.,TRBJ2-7,.
TGCAGCGTTGAAGAAGGTACCAGGGCGAAGGTTGAGCAGTTCTTC,CSVEEGTRAKVEQFF,TRBV29-1,once,TRBJ2-1,.
TGTGCCAGCAGTCGGAGCTCTGGGGCCAACGTCCTGACTTTC,CASSRSSGANVLTF,TRBV28,once,TRBJ2-6,.
TGTGCCAGCAGCTTAGAAACGGGAAGGAACACTGAAGCTTTCTTT,CASSLETGRNTEAFF,TRBV13,.,TRBJ1-1,.
TGTGCCAACCCCCCGGGACTCAACTATGGCTACACCTTC,CANPPGLNYGYTF,TRBV2,.,TRBJ1-2,.
TGTGCCAGCAGCTCTAGCGGGGGGCATCCTTACGAGCAGTACTTC,CASSSSGGHPYEQYF,TRBV11-3,.,TRBJ2-7,TRBD2
TGTGCCAGCAGCTTAGTAGTGGGGACAGGGGGCAAGGCAGAGACCCAGTACTTC,CASSLVVGTGGKAETQYF,TRBV7-6,.,TRBJ2-5,TRBD1
TGTGCCAGCAGCCGCCGGAACCGAGCGACTGAAGCTTTCTTT,CASSRRNRATEAFF,TRBV14,.,TRBJ1-1,.
TGTGCCAGCAGCCTGGTCCGGGACAGGTCCCTAGATACGCAGTATTTT,CASSLVRDRSLDTQYF,TRBV5-4,.,TRBJ2-3,TRBD1
TGTGCCAGTAGTCCGCAGGGCTACAAACCGAACTATGGCTACACCTTC,CASSPQGYKPNYGYTF,TRBV19,.,TRBJ1-2,.
TGTGCCAGCAGCTTCGTCTGGACTAGTCCCAACACCGGGGAGCTGTTTTTT,CASSFVWTSPNTGELFF,TRBV7-6,.,TRBJ2-2,TRBD2
TGTGCCAGCAGCTTGGCCACACATGGCTACACCTTC,CASSLATHGYTF,TRBV5-6,.,TRBJ1-2,.
TGTGCCAGCAGTTTATCGGTCGGGGGGCCGGGGGAGCTGTTTTTT,CASSLSVGGPGELFF,TRBV27,once,TRBJ2-2,.
TGTGCCATCACTTCCGGGCTTAGGGGGACCGGGGAGCTGTTTTTT,CAITSGLRGTGELFF,TRBV10-3,.,TRBJ2-2,.
TGTGCCAGCAGTTCGGACAGGCTTAATGAGCAGTTCTTC,CASSSDRLNEQFF,TRBV6-5,.,TRBJ2-1,TRBD1
TGTGCCTGGAGTAGAGAGGGTGGGTCACCCCTCCACTTT,CAWSREGGSPLHF,TRBV30,.,TRBJ1-6,.